The T cell receptor (beta chain) under discussion was sequenced for a study of cytomegalovirus exposure and HLA in healthy donors. About the study: One earlier analysis, a look at approximately 180 million T cells, found some 100 million unique TCR beta sequences.

With 60 Vbeta and 13 Jbeta primers, the PCR was carried out. The protocol was immunoSEQ multiplex PCR, while the TCRdb copy is restricted to in-frame clones and leaves out a portion. The table records about 200,000 clones, roughly 80% of them present only once. This clone was observed a single time. Looked up from germline, CDR1 is SGHRS and CDR2 is YFSETQ. The CDR3 has 16 residues. V lost 0 bases to trimming and J lost 6 bases, with 13 bases between them. This chain connects TRBV5-1 to TRBJ1-6; no definite D call. The clonotype was recovered from a young man in good health and CMV-seronegative. Material for sequencing was PBMCs. CDR3 nucleotide sequence: TGCGCCAGCAGCTTGGCCAGGTGGGCACCTAATTCACCCCTCCACTTT. Protein product: CASSLARWAPNSPLHF.